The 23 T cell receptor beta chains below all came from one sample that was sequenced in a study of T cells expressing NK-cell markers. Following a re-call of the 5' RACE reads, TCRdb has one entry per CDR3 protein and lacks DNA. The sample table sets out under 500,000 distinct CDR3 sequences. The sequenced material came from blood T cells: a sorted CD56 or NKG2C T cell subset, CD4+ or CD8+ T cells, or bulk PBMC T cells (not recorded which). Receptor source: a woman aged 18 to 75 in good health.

Here the CDR3 reads CASSSPRDSYNEQFF. This chain joins TRBV7-2 and TRBJ2-1; TCRdb names TRBD1, which stays unverified in the absence of DNA. The CDR3 is 15 residues long. Germline CDR1 and CDR2: SGHTA and FQGNSA.

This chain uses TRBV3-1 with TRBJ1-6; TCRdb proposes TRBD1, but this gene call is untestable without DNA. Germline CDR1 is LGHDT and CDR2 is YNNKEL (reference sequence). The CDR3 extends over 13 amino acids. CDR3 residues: CASGWQGPKGLHF.

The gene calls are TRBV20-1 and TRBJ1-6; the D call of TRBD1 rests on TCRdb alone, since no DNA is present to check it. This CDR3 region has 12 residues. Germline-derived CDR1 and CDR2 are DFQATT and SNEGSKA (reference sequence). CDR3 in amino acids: CSAFNRSVSLHF.

CDR3: CASSFRGPNQPQHF. V usage is TRBV27 and J usage is TRBJ1-5; checking the TCRdb D call of TRBD1 is not possible without DNA. Looked up from germline, CDR1 is MNHEY and CDR2 is SMNVEV (reference sequence). This CDR3 has 14 residues.

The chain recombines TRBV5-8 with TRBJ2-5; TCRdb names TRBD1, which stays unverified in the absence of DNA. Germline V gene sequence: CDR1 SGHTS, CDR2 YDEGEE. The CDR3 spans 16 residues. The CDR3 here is CASSLDGTGFWETQYF.

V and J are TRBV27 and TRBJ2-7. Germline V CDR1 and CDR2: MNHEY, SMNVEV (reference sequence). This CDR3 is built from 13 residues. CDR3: CASSLGTTYEQYF.

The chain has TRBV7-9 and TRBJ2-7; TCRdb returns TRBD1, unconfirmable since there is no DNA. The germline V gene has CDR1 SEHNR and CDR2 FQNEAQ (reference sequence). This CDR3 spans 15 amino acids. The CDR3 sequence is CASSSPGTLTYEQYF.

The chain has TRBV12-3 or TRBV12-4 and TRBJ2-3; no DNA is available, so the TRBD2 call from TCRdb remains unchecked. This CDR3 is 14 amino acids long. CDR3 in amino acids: CASRETSYTDTQYF.

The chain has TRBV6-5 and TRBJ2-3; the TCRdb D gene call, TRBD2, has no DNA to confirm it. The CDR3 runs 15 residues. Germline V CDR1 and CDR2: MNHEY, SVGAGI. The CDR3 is CASSYLAGGRDTQYF.

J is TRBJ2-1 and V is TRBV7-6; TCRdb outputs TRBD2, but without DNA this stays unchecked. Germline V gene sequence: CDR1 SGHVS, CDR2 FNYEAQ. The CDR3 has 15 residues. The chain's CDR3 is CASSRLAERGDEQFF.

This chain's CDR3 is CASSLGSFFWDQETQYF. The chain carries TRBV12-3 or TRBV12-4 and TRBJ2-5. The CDR3 is 17 residues long.

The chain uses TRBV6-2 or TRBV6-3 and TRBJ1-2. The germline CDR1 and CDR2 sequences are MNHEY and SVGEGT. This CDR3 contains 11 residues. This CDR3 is CASSRNYGYTF.

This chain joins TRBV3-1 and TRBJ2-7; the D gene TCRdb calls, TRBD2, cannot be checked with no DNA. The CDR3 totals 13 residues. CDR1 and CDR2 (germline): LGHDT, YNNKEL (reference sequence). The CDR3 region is CASRLTSGSEQYF.

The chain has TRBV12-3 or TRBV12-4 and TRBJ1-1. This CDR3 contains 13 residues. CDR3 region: CASRTQANTEAFF.

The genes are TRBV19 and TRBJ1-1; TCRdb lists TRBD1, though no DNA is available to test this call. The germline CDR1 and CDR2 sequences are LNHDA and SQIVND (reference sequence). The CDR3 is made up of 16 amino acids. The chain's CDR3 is CASTPLRRLKGTEAFF.

The CDR3 spells CASSPQSAKAEAFF. The chain recombines TRBV18 with TRBJ1-1. The CDR3 runs 14 residues. Germline loops: CDR1 KGHSH, CDR2 LQKENI.

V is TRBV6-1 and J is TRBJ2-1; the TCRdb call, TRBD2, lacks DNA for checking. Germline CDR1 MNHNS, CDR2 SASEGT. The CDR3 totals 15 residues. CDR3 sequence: CASSKLAGGPHEQFF.

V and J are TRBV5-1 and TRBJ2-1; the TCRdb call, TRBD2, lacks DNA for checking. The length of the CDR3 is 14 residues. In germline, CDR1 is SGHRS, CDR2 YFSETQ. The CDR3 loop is CASSPREGLDEQFF.

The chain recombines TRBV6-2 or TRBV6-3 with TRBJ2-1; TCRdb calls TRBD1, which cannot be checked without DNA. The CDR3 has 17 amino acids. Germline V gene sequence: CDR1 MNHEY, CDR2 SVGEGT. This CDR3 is CASSSPGRQASYNEQFF.

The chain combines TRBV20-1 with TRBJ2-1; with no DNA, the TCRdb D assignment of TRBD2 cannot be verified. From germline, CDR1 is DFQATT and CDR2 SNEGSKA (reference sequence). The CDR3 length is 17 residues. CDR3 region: CSASKAGGPSGGNEQFF.

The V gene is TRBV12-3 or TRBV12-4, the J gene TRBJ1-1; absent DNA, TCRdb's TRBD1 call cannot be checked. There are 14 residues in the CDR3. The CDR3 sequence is CASSLYTGHTEAFF.

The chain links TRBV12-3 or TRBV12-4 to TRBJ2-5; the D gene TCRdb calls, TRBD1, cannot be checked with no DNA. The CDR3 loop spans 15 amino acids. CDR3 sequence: CASSLGGDRQETQYF.

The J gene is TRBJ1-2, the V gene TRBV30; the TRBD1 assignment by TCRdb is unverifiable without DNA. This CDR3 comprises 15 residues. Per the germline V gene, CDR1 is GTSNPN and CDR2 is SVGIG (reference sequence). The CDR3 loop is CAWSVRDITNYGYTF.